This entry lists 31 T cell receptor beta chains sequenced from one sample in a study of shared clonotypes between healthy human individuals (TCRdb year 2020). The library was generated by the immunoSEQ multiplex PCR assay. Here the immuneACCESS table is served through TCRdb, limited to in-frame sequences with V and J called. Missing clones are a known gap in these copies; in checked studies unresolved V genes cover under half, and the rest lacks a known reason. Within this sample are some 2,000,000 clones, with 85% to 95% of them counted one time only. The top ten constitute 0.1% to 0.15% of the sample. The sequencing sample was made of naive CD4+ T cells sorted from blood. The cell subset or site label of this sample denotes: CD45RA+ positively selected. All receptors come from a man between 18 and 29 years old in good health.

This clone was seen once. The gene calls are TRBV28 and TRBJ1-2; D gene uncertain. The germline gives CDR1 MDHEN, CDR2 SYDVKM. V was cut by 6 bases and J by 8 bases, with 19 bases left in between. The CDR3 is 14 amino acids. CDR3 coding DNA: TGTGCCAGCAGACTCAAGAGGCCGACTTCCGGCTACACCTTC. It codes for CASRLKRPTSGYTF.

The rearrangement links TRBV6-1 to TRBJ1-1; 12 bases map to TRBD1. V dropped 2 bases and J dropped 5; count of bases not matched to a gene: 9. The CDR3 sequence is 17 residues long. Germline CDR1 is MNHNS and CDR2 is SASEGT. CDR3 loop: CASSERDRGRRGTEAFF. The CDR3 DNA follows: TGTGCCAGCAGTGAAAGGGACAGGGGGCGCCGTGGGACTGAAGCTTTCTTT.

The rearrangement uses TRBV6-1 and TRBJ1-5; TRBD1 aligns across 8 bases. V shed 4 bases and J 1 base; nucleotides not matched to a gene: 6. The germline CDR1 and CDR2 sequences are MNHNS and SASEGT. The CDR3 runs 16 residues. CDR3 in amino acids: CASSAMDRASNQPQHF. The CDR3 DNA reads TGTGCCAGCAGTGCAATGGACAGGGCGAGCAATCAGCCCCAGCATTTT.

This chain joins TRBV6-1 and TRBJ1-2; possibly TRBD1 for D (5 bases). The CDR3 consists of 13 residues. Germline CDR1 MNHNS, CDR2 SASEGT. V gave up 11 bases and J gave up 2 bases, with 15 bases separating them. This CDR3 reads CAGGDPGNYGYTF. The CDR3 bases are TGTGCCGGAGGGGACCCAGGGAACTATGGCTACACCTTC.

Written as DNA, the CDR3 is TGCGCCAGCATGCTGTTGGGTGGGATCCACAGACGGTCCTACGAGCAGTACTTC. Protein sequence: CASMLLGGIHRRSYEQYF. This sequence joins TRBV10-1 and TRBJ2-7; D gene uncertain. V was clipped by 7 bases and J by 1 base, with 26 bases between them. Germline V gene sequence: CDR1 WNHNN, CDR2 SYGVQD (reference sequence). The CDR3 spans 18 residues.

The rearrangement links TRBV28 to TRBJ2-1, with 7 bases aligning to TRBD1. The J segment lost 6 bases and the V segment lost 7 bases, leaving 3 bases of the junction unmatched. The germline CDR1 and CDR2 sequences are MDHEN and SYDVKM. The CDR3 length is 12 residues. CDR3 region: CASMAGGNEQFF. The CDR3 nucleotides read TGTGCCAGCATGGCAGGGGGCAATGAGCAGTTCTTC.

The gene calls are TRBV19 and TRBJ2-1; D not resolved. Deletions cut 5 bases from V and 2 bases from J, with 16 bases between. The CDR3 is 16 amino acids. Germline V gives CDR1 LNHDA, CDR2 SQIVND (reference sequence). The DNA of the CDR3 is TGTGCCAGTAGTCAACTGACGGCACTCACCTACAATGAGCAGTTCTTC. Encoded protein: CASSQLTALTYNEQFF.

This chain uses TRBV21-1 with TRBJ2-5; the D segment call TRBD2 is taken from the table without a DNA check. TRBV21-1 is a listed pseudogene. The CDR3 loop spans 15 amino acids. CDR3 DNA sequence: TGTGCCAGCAGCCGGTGCGGGAGAAGTAACGAGACCCAGTACTTC. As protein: CASSRCGRSNETQYF.

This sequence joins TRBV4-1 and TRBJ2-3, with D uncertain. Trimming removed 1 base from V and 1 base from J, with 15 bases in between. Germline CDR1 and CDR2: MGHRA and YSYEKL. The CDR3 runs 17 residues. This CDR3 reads CASSQVGFSDRTDTQYF. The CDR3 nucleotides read TGCGCCAGCAGCCAAGTCGGGTTTTCGGACCGCACAGATACGCAGTATTTT.

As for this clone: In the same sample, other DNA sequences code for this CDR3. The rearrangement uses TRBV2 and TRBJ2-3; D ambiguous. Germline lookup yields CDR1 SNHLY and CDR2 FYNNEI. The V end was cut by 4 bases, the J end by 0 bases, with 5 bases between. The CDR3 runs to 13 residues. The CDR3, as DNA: TGTGCCAGCAGTGGAGAGAGCACAGATACGCAGTATTTT. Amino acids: CASSGESTDTQYF.

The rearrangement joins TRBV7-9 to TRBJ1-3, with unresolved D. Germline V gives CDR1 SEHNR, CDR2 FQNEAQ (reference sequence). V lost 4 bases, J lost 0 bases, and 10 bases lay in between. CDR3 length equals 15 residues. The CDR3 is CASSSGRFSGNTIYF. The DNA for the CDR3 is TGTGCCAGCAGCTCAGGACGGTTCTCTGGAAACACCATATATTTT.

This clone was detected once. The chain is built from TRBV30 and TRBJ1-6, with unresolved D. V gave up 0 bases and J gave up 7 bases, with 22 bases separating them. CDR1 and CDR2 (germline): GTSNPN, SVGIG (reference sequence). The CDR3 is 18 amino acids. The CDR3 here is CAWSVIRSFRDLNSPLHF. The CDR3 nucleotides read TGTGCCTGGAGTGTTATACGTTCGTTTCGGGATCTAAATTCACCCCTCCACTTT.

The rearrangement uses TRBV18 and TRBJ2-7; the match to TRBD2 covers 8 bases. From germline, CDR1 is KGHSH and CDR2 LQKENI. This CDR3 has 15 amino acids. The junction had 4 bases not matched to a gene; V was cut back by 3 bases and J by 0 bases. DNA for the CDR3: TGTGCCAGCTCACCGCCGACTAGCGACTCCTACGAGCAGTACTTC. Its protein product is CASSPPTSDSYEQYF.

As DNA, the CDR3 is TGTGCCAGCAGCGATGGTCAGACAGGGGTCACTGAAGCTTTCTTT. Its protein product is CASSDGQTGVTEAFF. The chain uses TRBV7-3 and TRBJ1-1; TRBD1 matches 8 bases. Looked up from germline, CDR1 is SGHTA and CDR2 is FQGTGA. The CDR3 is made up of 15 amino acids. Losses at the gene ends were 5 bases for V and 4 bases for J; bases not matched to a gene: 9.

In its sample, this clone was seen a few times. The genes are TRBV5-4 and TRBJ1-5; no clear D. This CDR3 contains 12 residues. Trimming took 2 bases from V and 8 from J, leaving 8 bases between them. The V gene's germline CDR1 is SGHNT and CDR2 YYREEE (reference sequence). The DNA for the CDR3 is TGTGCCAGCAGCTTAATGGGAAAGCCCCAGCATTTT. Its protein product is CASSLMGKPQHF.

This CDR3 is CASSLWHLAYEQYF. Written as DNA, the CDR3 is TGTGCCAGCAGCTTATGGCACCTCGCCTACGAGCAGTACTTC. The V and J genes are TRBV11-2 and TRBJ2-7; D unclear. This CDR3 comprises 14 residues. V lost 2 bases, J lost 2 bases, and 10 bases lay in between. Germline V gene data show CDR1 as SGHAT and CDR2 as FQNNGV.

The CDR3 spells CASSPMRGPDTQYF. The CDR3 DNA sequence: TGTGCCAGCTCCCCGATGCGTGGCCCAGATACGCAGTATTTT. The chain carries TRBV18 and TRBJ2-3, with D unresolved. CDR1 is KGHSH and CDR2 is LQKENI in the germline V gene. With 6 bases removed from V and 4 bases from J, the gap between germline ends came to 14 bases. The CDR3 is made up of 14 amino acids.

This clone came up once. Written as DNA, the CDR3 is TGTGCCAGCAGGGCAGATCAGCCCCAGCATTTT. It codes for CASRADQPQHF. The V call is TRBV6-6, the J call TRBJ1-5, with D hard to call. This CDR3 spans 11 amino acids. The V gene lost 6 bases and the J gene lost 5 bases, with 5 bases spanning the gap. Germline assignment: CDR1 MNHNY and CDR2 SVGAGI (reference sequence).

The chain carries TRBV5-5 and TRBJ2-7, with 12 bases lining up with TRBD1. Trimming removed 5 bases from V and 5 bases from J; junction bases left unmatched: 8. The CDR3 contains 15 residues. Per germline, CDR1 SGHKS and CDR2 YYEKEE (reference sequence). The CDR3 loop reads CASRQGTGGKHEQYF. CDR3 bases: TGTGCCAGCAGACAAGGGACAGGGGGCAAACACGAGCAGTACTTC.

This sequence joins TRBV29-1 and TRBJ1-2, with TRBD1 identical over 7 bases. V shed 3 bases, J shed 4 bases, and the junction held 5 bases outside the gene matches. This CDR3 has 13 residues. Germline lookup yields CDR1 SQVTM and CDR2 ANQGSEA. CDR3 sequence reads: CSVERTGTYGYTF. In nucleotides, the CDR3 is TGCAGCGTTGAGAGGACAGGTACCTATGGCTACACCTTC.

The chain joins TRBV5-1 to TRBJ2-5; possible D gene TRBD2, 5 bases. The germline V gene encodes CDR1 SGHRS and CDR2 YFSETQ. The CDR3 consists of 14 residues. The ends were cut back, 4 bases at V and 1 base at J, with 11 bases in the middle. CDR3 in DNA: TGCGCCAGCAGCATGGGAGTTTCCCAAGAGACCCAGTACTTC. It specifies CASSMGVSQETQYF. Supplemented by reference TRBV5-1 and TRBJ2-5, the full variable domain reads KAGVTQTPRYLIKTRGQQVTLSCSPISGHRSVSWYQQTPGQGLQFLFEYFSETQRNKGNFPGRFSGRQFSNSRSEMNVSTLELGDSALYLCASSMGVSQETQYFGPGTRLLVL.

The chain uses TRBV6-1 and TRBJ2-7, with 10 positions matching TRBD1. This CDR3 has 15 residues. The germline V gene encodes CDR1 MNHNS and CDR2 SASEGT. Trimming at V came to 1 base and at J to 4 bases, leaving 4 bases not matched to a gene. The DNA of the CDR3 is TGTGCCAGCAGTGAAGGACAGGGGGCCTTTTACGAGCAGTACTTC. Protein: CASSEGQGAFYEQYF.

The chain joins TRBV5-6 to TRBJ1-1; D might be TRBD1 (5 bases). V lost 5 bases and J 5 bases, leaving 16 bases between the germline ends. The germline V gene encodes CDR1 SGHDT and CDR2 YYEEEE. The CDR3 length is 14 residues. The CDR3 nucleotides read TGTGCCAGCAGTTACCCCCATCAGGGAACTGAAGCTTTCTTT. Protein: CASSYPHQGTEAFF. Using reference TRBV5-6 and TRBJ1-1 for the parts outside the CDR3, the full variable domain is DAGVTQSPTHLIKTRGQQVTLRCSPKSGHDTVSWYQQALGQGPQFIFQYYEEEERQRGNFPDRFSGHQFPNYSSELNVNALLLGDSALYLCASSYPHQGTEAFFGQGTRLTVV.

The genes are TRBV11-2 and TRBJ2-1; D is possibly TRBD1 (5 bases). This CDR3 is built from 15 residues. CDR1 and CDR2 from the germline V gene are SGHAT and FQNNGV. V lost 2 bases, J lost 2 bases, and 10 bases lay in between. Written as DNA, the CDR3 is TGTGCCAGCAGCTTATTTACAGGACCCTACAATGAGCAGTTCTTC. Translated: CASSLFTGPYNEQFF.

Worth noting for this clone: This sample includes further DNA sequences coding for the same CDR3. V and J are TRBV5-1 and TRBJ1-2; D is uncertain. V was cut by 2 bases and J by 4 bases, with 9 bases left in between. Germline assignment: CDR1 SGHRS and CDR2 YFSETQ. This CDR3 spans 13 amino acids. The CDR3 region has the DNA TGCGCCAGCAGCTTCGGCGCTGGCTATGGCTACACCTTC. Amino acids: CASSFGAGYGYTF.

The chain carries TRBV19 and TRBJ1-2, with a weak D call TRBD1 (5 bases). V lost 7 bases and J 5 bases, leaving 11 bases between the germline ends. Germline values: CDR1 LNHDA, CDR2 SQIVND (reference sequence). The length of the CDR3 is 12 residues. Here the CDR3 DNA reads TGTGCCAGTACTAGGACACCGTATGGCTACACCTTC. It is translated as CASTRTPYGYTF.

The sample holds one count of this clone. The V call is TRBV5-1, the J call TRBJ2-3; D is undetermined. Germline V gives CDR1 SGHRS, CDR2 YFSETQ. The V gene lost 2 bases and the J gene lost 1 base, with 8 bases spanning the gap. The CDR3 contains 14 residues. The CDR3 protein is CASSFFYGTDTQYF. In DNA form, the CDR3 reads TGCGCCAGCAGCTTCTTTTACGGCACAGATACGCAGTATTTT.

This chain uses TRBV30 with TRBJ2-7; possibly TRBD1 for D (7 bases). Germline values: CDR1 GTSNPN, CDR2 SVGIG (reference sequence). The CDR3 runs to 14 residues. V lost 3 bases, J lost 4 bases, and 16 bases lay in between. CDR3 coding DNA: TGTGCCTGGAGCGCCCGCAGGGGGAGGTACGAGCAGTACTTC. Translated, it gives CAWSARRGRYEQYF.

CDR3 DNA sequence: TGCGCCAGCAGCCTAAACACAGGGCTCAATGGCTACACCTTC. Amino acid sequence: CASSLNTGLNGYTF. The chain has TRBV5-1 and TRBJ1-2; D might be TRBD1 (6 bases). V dropped 4 bases and J dropped 6 bases, with 16 bases sitting between them. Looked up from germline, CDR1 is SGHRS and CDR2 is YFSETQ. The length of the CDR3 is 14 residues. Drawing the rest from reference TRBV5-1 and TRBJ1-2, the complete variable domain is KAGVTQTPRYLIKTRGQQVTLSCSPISGHRSVSWYQQTPGQGLQFLFEYFSETQRNKGNFPGRFSGRQFSNSRSEMNVSTLELGDSALYLCASSLNTGLNGYTFGSGTRLTVV.

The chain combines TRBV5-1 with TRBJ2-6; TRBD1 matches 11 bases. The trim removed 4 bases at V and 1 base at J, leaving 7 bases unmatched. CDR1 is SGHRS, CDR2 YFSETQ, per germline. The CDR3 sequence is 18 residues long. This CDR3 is CASSPWTGGSSGANVLTF. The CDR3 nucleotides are TGCGCCAGCAGCCCATGGACAGGGGGCAGTTCTGGGGCCAACGTCCTGACTTTC.

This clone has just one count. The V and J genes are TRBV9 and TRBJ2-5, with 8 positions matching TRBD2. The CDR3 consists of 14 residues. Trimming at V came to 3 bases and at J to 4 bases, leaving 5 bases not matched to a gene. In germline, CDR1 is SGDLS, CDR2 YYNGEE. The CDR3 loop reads CASSDGLAGETQYF. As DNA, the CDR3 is TGTGCCAGCAGCGACGGACTAGCCGGAGAGACCCAGTACTTC.